This entry concerns a single T cell receptor (beta chain). The antigen is unknown. This sample is drawn from a study of cytomegalovirus exposure and HLA in healthy donors. PCR employed 60 Vbeta and 13 Jbeta primers. Clones were sequenced by immunoSEQ multiplex PCR, and TCRdb holds only the in-frame ones, with some missing. Recorded for this sample: approximately 110,000 clones. Study-wide results and caveats: In vitro data verified a few CMV-associated chains as specific for CMV antigens. Earlier results showed most TCR beta V segments being productive about 87% or about 30% of the time. One variant, a missense change in DCLRE1C, was linked in a later analysis to TCR beta V- and J-gene trimming.

Sequenced material: PBMCs. The clonotype was recovered from a man between 18 and 29 years old in good health and CMV-seronegative.

DNA of the CDR3: TGCGCCAGCAGCCCCCCGGACACAAGTCTAGCCAAAAACATTCAGTACTTC. Encoded protein: CASSPPDTSLAKNIQYF. The chain employs TRBV5-1 and TRBJ2-4; a weak D match, TRBD1 (5 bases). Germline CDR1 and CDR2: SGHRS and YFSETQ. Trimming took off 4 bases at V and 0 bases at J, with 17 bases between the two ends. The CDR3 is 17 amino acids.